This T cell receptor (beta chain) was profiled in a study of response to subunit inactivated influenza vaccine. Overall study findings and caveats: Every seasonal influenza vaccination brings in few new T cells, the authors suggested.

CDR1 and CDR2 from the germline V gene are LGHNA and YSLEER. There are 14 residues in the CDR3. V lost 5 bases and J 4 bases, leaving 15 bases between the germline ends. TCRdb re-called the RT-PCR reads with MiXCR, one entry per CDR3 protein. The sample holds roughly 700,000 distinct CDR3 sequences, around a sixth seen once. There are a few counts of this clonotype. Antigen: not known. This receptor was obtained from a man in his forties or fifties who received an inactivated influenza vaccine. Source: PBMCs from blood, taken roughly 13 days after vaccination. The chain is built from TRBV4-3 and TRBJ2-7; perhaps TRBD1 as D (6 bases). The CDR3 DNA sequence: TGCGCCAGCAGCATGGGCAGGGGCTGGTACGAGCAGTACTTC. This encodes CASSMGRGWYEQYF.